The 4 T cell receptor beta chains below all came from one sample that was sequenced in a study of shared clonotypes between healthy human individuals. Assay: immunoSEQ multiplex PCR; the TCRdb copy retains only in-frame clones and omits some. The profile shows 850,000 to 1,200,000 clones, roughly 70% of them singletons. Sequenced material: memory CD4+ T cells sorted from blood. Subset here: CD45RA-negative fraction. The receptors derive from a man aged 18 to 35 in good health.

Remarks on this clone: A single base separates this from a much larger clone, so it may be a read error. V gene TRBV9 combines with J gene TRBJ2-7; D might be TRBD2 (6 bases). The CDR3 contains 14 residues. CDR1 and CDR2 (germline): SGDLS, YYNGEE. The CDR3 nucleotides read TGTGCCAGCAGCCCTACGACTAGTGTCTACGGGCAGTACTTC. Translated: CASSPTTSVYGQYF.

The V gene is TRBV6-5, the J gene TRBJ1-5, with D possibly matching TRBD1 (5 bases). Germline V CDR1 and CDR2: MNHEY, SVGAGI. The CDR3 has 14 residues. Trimming took 6 bases from V and 3 from J, leaving 12 bases between them. The CDR3 nucleotides read TGTGCCAGCAGGCCGGGACGGGTCAATCAGCCCCAGCATTTT. Translating gives CASRPGRVNQPQHF.

This chain's CDR3 is CATSNVGFPSRSTDTQYF. In DNA, the CDR3 is TGTGCCACCAGCAATGTGGGGTTCCCCAGCAGGAGCACAGATACGCAGTATTTT. The chain uses TRBV15 and TRBJ2-3; the D is unclear. The CDR3 extends over 18 amino acids. Germline values: CDR1 LNHNV, CDR2 YYDKDF (reference sequence). V was cut by 4 bases and J by 0 bases, with 20 bases left in between.

The chain links TRBV6-5 to TRBJ1-5; possible D gene TRBD1, 5 bases. The V end was cut by 6 bases, the J end by 9 bases, with 12 bases between. Per the germline V gene, CDR1 is MNHEY and CDR2 is SVGAGI. CDR3 length: 12 residues. CDR3 residues: CASSAPGGPQHF. The CDR3 DNA reads TGTGCCAGCAGCGCCCCTGGGGGGCCCCAGCATTTT.